Detailed here is one T cell receptor beta chain. This sample is drawn from a study of blood T cell repertoires in COVID-19. Looking at the study overall: Samples representing acute and convalescent COVID-19 were sourced from the United States, Italy and Spain.

Assay used: immunoSEQ multiplex PCR; TCRdb lists only in-frame clones, some missing. This sample has 140,000 or so clones, with about 87% found just once. Germline CDR1 reads LGHNA; CDR2 reads YSLEER. This CDR3 region has 15 residues. With 1 base removed from V and 0 bases from J, the gap between germline ends came to 7 bases. Sequenced material: peripheral blood. The TCR sequence derives from a man aged 45-65 years who had recovered from COVID-19. The chain carries TRBV4-3 and TRBJ2-1; a weak D match, TRBD2 (5 bases). CDR3 bases: TGCGCCAGCAGCCAAGGAGGGAACTCCTACAATGAGCAGTTCTTC. This gives the protein CASSQGGNSYNEQFF.